This TCR beta chain derives from a study of T cell changes during pregnancy in multiple sclerosis. Germline V gives CDR1 SGHRS, CDR2 YFSETQ. V lost 3 bases, J lost 7 bases, and 8 bases stayed unmatched. The CDR3 has 16 amino acids. Using immunoSEQ multiplex PCR, the repertoire was profiled, and TCRdb retains in-frame clones only, with some absent. The sample records some 37,000 clones, over 90% being singletons. The chain has TRBV5-1 and TRBJ2-1; 12 bases are a match to TRBD1. The clonotype comes from a female donor in good health, enrolled as a control in a pregnancy study. Here the sequenced sample was CD4+ T cells from peripheral blood mononuclear cells, taken after pregnancy. The DNA for the CDR3 is TGCGCCAGCAGCTGGAACTTGGGACAGGGGGCAAATGAGCAGTTCTTC. Translation: CASSWNLGQGANEQFF.